What follows are 5 T cell receptor beta chains derived from one specimen sequenced in a study of blood T cell repertoires in COVID-19. The data were produced by immunoSEQ multiplex PCR, yet TCRdb's version contains in-frame clones alone and is incomplete. The sample holds fewer than 100,000 clones, about 81% seen once. The sequencing input was peripheral blood. These receptors all stem from a man in his sixties or seventies with acute or convalescent COVID-19.

The V and J genes are TRBV4-1 and TRBJ2-1, with 8 bases identical to TRBD2. The CDR3 is 14 residues long. The J segment lost 2 bases and the V segment lost 8 bases, leaving 5 bases of the junction unmatched. Germline assignment: CDR1 MGHRA and CDR2 YSYEKL. CDR3 nucleotide sequence: TGCGCCAGCGGTCCGGGAGGGACCTACAATGAGCAGTTCTTC. This codes for CASGPGGTYNEQFF.

The table lists this clone with a few counts. This chain uses TRBV28 with TRBJ2-4; tentatively, D is TRBD1 (6 bases). This CDR3 contains 14 residues. V lost 6 bases and J lost 9, with 18 bases in between. The germline V gene has CDR1 MDHEN and CDR2 SYDVKM. DNA of the CDR3: TGTGCCAGCAGGTCGCCACAAACAGGGACCATTCAGTACTTC. Translating it yields CASRSPQTGTIQYF.

This clone was seen a single time. The V and J genes are TRBV5-4 and TRBJ2-7; TRBD1 is a possible D gene (6 bases). Germline values: CDR1 SGHNT, CDR2 YYREEE (reference sequence). There are 13 residues in the CDR3. Trimming left V 6 bases short and J 6 bases short, with 16 bases between. DNA of the CDR3: TGTGCCAGCAACACGGAACAGGGAACCGAGCAGTACTTC. Translation: CASNTEQGTEQYF.

The V gene is TRBV6-5, the J gene TRBJ2-3, with TRBD1 as a possible D gene (6 bases). This CDR3 contains 15 residues. With 8 bases removed from V and 5 bases from J, the gap between germline ends came to 20 bases. CDR1 is MNHEY and CDR2 is SVGAGI in the germline V gene. The CDR3 DNA follows: TGTGCCAGCCAGCCCAGGGGTGGTTCACGAGATACGCAGTATTTT. This translates into CASQPRGGSRDTQYF.

The gene calls are TRBV28 and TRBJ2-7; 8 bases are a match to TRBD1. This CDR3 region has 12 residues. The J segment lost 8 bases and the V segment lost 5 bases, leaving 5 bases of the junction unmatched. Germline lookup yields CDR1 MDHEN and CDR2 SYDVKM. As DNA, the CDR3 is TGTGCCAGCAGTCCATTCAGGGGGCAGCAGTACTTC. Protein product: CASSPFRGQQYF.